What follows is one T cell receptor beta chain and its context. Donors had no other autoimmune disease or infection in four weeks. The CDR3 covers 15 residues. Germline CDR1 KGHSH, CDR2 LQKENI. V lost 3 bases, J lost 4 bases, and 15 bases lay in between. The data stem from a study of type 1 and type 2 diabetes patients. Study-level background: Across the study, 15 million to 20 million paired-end reads were produced.

The PCR template was genomic DNA. A primer set of 30 forward and 13 reverse primers amplified the CDR3. TCRdb reanalysed the multiplex PCR reads using MiXCR and keeps one entry per CDR3 protein. In the table there are around 300,000 distinct CDR3 sequences, roughly 44% of which are singletons. Sequencing was done on a sample of peripheral blood mononuclear cells (PBMCs). The chain is built from TRBV18 and TRBJ1-2; the D gene is possibly TRBD1 (5 bases). This TCR was sampled from a man younger than 35 with type 2 diabetes. The CDR3 reads CASSPGADTGYGYTF. DNA for the CDR3: TGTGCCAGCTCACCCGGCGCGGACACTGGCTATGGCTACACCTTC.